This T cell receptor beta chain was retrieved from a study of chemoradiotherapy in HPV16-positive cancers. On the study more broadly: A couple of HPV16-positive patients' cells yielded candidate HPV-specific clones and common motifs.

General observations from the study: Non-HPV-specific T cells did not expand in tumors during treatment, whereas candidate HPV-specific clones and E7-related motifs did. Functional assays defining HPV-specific T cells used only a couple of HPV16-positive patients.

This clone was counted once. Its antigen is not known. Repeated repertoire sampling spanned the course of chemoradiotherapy. The assay was immunoSEQ multiplex PCR, and TCRdb's table has in-frame clones only and misses some. The sample holds 9,500 to 13,000 clones, about 80% seen once. The starting material was tumor tissue, obtained from a patient who underwent chemoradiotherapy. The origin of this receptor is a human donor with HPV-associated anogenital cancer.

CDR3 in DNA: TGTGCCAGCAGCGTAGGACAGGGGAACTATGGCTACACCTTC. Translating gives CASSVGQGNYGYTF. This chain joins TRBV9 and TRBJ1-2; TRBD1 agrees at 8 bases. The CDR3 runs to 14 residues. V lost 0 bases, J lost 2 bases, and 0 bases stayed unmatched. Germline V gene sequence: CDR1 SGDLS, CDR2 YYNGEE.